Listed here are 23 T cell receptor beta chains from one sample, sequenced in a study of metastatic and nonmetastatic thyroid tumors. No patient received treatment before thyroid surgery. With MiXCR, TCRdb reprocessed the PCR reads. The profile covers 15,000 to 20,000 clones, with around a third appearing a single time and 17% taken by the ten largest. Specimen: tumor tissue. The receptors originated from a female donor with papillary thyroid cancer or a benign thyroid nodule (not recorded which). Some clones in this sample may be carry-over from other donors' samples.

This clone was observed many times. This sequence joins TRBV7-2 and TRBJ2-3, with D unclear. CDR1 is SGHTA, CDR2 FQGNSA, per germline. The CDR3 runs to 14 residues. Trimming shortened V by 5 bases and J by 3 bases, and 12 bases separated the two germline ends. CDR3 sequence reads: CASSRRAATDTQYF. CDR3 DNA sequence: TGTGCCAGCAGCCGTCGGGCGGCAACAGATACGCAGTATTTT.

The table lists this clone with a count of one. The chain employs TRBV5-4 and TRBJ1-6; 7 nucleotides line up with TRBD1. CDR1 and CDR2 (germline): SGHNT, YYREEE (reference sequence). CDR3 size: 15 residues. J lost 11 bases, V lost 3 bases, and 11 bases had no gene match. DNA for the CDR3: TGTGCCAGCAGCTCGATAGCAGGGGGGATTGCACCCCTCCACTTT. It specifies CASSSIAGGIAPLHF.

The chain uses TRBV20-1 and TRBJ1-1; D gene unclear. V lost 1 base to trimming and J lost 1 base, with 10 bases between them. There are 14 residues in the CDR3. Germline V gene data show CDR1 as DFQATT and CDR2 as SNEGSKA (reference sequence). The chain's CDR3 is CSARVRYGNTEAFF. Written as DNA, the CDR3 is TGCAGTGCTAGAGTAAGGTATGGGAACACTGAAGCTTTCTTT.

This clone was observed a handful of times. In DNA form, the CDR3 reads TGTGCCAGCAGTTTCTTCGGGGGGCCCCAGCATTTT. Its translation is CASSFFGGPQHF. J is TRBJ1-5 and V is TRBV28, with a weak D call TRBD1 (5 bases). Germline V gene data show CDR1 as MDHEN and CDR2 as SYDVKM. There are 12 residues in the CDR3. The V and J ends lost 3 bases and 9 bases respectively, with 9 bases between them.

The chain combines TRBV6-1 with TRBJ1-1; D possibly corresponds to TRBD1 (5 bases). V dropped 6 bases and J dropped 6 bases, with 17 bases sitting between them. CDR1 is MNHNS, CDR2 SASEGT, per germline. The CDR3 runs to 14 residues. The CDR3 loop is CASRSGPGGAEAFF. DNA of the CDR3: TGTGCCAGCAGATCGGGACCCGGGGGAGCTGAAGCTTTCTTT.

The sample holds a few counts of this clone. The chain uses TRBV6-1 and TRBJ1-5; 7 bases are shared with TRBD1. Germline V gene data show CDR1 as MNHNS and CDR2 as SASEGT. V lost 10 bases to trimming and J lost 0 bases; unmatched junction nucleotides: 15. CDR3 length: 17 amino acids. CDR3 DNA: TGTGCCATGCGGACAGGAGACTTACAAAATAGCAATCAGCCCCAGCATTTT. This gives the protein CAMRTGDLQNSNQPQHF.

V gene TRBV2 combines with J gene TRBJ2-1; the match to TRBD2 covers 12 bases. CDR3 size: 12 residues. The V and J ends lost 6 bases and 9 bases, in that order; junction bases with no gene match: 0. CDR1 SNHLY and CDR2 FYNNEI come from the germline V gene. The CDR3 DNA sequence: TGTGCCAGCAGGACTAGCGGGAGTGAGCAGTTCTTC. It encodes CASRTSGSEQFF.

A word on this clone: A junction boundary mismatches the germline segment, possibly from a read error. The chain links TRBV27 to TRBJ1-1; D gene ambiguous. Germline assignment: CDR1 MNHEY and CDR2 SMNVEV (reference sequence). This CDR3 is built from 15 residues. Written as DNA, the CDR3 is TGTGCCAGCAGTTTAATCGGTAAATCGGCCACTGAATCTTTCTTT. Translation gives CASSLIGKSATESFF.

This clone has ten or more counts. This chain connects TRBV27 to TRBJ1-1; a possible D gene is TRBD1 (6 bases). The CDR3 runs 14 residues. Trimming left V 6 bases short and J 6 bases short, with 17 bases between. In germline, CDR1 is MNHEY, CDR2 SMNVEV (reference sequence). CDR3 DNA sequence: TGTGCCAGCAGCTCATGGGGGGGCATGGCTGAAGCTTTCTTT. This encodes CASSSWGGMAEAFF.

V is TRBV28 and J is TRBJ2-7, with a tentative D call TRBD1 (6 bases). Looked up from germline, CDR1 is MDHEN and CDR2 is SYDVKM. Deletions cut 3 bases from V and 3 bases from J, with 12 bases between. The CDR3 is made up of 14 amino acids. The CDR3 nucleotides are TGTGCCAGCAGTTTCCGGGACAACTTCTACGAGCAGTACTTC. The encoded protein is CASSFRDNFYEQYF.

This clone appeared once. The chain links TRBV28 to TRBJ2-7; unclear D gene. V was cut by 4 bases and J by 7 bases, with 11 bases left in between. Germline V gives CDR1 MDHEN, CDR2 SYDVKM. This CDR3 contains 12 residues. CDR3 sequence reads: CASSSSHGEQYF. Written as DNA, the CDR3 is TGTGCCAGCAGTTCAAGCCATGGGGAGCAGTACTTC.

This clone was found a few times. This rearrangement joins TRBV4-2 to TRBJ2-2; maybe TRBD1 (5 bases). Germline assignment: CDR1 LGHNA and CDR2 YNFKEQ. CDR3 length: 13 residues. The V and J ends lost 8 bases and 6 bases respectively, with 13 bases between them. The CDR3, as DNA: TGTGCCAGCGGACAACGCAGCCCCGGGGAGCTGTTTTTT. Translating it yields CASGQRSPGELFF.

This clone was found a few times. The CDR3 is CASSSGTGRSEQFF. The DNA for the CDR3 is TGTGCCAGTAGTTCCGGGACAGGGCGTTCTGAGCAGTTCTTC. J is TRBJ2-1 and V is TRBV19, with 9 bases aligning to TRBD1. The CDR3 is made up of 14 amino acids. V dropped 5 bases and J dropped 9; count of bases not matched to a gene: 8. Looked up from germline, CDR1 is LNHDA and CDR2 is SQIVND (reference sequence).

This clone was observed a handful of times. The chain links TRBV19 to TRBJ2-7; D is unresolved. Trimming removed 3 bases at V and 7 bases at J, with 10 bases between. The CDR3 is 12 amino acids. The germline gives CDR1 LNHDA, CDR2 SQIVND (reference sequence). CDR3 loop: CASSIFGSEQYF. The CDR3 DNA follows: TGTGCCAGTAGTATTTTCGGATCTGAGCAGTACTTC.

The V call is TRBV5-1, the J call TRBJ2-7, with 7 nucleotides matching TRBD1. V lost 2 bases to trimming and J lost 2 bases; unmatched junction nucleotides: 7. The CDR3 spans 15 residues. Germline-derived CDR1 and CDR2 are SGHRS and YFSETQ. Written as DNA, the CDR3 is TGCGCCAGCAGCTTAGGGACAGAGCTTACCTACGAGCAGTACTTC. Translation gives CASSLGTELTYEQYF.

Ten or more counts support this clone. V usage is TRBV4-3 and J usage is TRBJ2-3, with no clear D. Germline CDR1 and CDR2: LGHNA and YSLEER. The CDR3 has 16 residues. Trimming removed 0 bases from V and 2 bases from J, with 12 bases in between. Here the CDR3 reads CASSQEARQLTDTQYF. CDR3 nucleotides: TGCGCCAGCAGCCAAGAGGCGCGGCAACTCACAGATACGCAGTATTTT.

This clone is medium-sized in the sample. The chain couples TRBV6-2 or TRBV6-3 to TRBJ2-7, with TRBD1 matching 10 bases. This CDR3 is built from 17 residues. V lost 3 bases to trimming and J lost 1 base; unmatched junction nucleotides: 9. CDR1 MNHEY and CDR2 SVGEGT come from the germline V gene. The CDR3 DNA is TGTGCCAGCAGTTATGGACTTGGGACAGGGGAGTCCTACGAGCAGTACTTC. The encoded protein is CASSYGLGTGESYEQYF.

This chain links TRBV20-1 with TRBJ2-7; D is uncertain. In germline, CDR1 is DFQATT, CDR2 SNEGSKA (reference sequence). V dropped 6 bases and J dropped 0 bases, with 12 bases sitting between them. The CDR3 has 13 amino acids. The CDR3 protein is CSAERHPSYEQYF. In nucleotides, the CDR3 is TGCAGTGCCGAAAGACACCCCTCCTACGAGCAGTACTTC.

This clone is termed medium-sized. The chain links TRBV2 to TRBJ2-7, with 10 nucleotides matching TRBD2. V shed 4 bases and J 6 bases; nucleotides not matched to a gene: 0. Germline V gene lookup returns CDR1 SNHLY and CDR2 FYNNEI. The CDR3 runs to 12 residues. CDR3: CASSGTSGEQYF. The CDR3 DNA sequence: TGTGCCAGCAGTGGGACTAGCGGCGAGCAGTACTTC.

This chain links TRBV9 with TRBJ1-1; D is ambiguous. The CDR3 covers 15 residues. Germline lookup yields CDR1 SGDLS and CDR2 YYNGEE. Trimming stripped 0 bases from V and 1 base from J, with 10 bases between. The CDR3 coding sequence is TGTGCCAGCAGCGTAGACGTAGGACCGAACACTGAAGCTTTCTTT. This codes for CASSVDVGPNTEAFF.

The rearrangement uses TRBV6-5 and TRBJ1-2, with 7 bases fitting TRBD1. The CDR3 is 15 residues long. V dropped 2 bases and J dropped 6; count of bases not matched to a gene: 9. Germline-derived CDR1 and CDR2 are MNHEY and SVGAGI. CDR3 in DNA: TGTGCCAGCAGTTACGCCTCCGCAGGGGGTAATGGCTACACCTTC. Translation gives CASSYASAGGNGYTF.

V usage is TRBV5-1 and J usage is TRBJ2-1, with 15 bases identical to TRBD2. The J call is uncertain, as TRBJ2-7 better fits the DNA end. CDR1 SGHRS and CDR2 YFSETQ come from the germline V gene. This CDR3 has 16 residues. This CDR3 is CASSPGLAGGVYEQYF. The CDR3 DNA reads TGCGCCAGCAGCCCCGGACTAGCGGGGGGGGTCTACGAGCAGTACTTC.

The CDR3 DNA reads TGTGCCAGCAGTTCCCCCGGGAGCCGGGAGAATGGCTACACCTTC. Protein sequence: CASSSPGSRENGYTF. The V gene is TRBV6-1, the J gene TRBJ1-2; no clear D. The CDR3 covers 15 residues. Trimming took 5 bases from V and 6 from J, leaving 19 bases between them. Germline V gives CDR1 MNHNS, CDR2 SASEGT.